A single sample gave rise to the 3 T cell receptor beta chains below, sequenced in a study of memory CD4+ T cells and cytomegalovirus serostatus. Generated by immunoSEQ multiplex PCR, the TCRdb table keeps only in-frame clones and is missing some. The sample shows about 42,000 clones, about 73% of them seen only once. The sort gate was single viable CD3+CD4+CD8-CD45RO+ cells for memory CD4+ T cells. The sequenced material came from memory CD4+ T cells from blood. All receptors come from an adult in good health and CMV-seronegative.

This clone was seen just once. V gene TRBV30 combines with J gene TRBJ1-3, with D tentatively TRBD1 (6 bases). V was trimmed by 4 bases and J by 2 bases, leaving 12 bases between them. There are 14 residues in the CDR3. Germline V gene data show CDR1 as GTSNPN and CDR2 as SVGIG (reference sequence). For the CDR3, the DNA is TGTGCCTGGAATAAGGGGGTGGCTGGAAACACCATATATTTT. It codes for CAWNKGVAGNTIYF.

This rearrangement joins TRBV5-1 to TRBJ2-7; 10 nucleotides line up with TRBD1. J was trimmed by 5 bases and V by 0 bases; bases with no gene match: 5. CDR1 is SGHRS, CDR2 YFSETQ, per germline. The CDR3 extends over 15 amino acids. This chain's CDR3 is CASSLGQGAFHEQYF. The DNA for the CDR3 is TGCGCCAGCAGCTTGGGACAGGGGGCATTTCACGAGCAGTACTTC.

The DNA of the CDR3 is TGTGCCAGCAGCATCCGGGACAGGGGTTCGTGGACTGAAGCTTTCTTT. Translation: CASSIRDRGSWTEAFF. The V and J genes are TRBV11-1 and TRBJ1-1; 10 bases line up with TRBD1. Unmatched junction bases numbered 11, after V lost 5 bases and J lost 5 bases. The CDR3 extends over 16 amino acids. From germline, CDR1 is SGHAT and CDR2 FQDESV (reference sequence).